This T cell receptor beta chain came from a study of cytomegalovirus exposure and HLA in healthy donors. This clone was observed a handful of times. The study ran its PCR with 60 Vbeta and 13 Jbeta primers. TCRdb's copy holds only in-frame clones and misses some; the assay was immunoSEQ multiplex PCR. Of about 62,000 clones listed, over 75% are singletons. Per germline, CDR1 MNHEY and CDR2 SMNVEV (reference sequence). V was clipped by 5 bases and J by 2 bases, with 8 bases between them. The CDR3 covers 13 residues. This sequence joins TRBV27 and TRBJ2-3; unclear D gene. Material: PBMCs. This clonotype originated in a man aged 40-55 years in good health and CMV-seronegative. CDR3 DNA: TGTGCCAGCAGTCTGCTAGACACAGATACGCAGTATTTT. This translates into CASSLLDTDTQYF.